This note documents a single T cell receptor beta chain sequence. What it binds is unknown. Germline values: CDR1 SGDLS, CDR2 YYNGEE. V was clipped by 3 bases and J by 2 bases; unmatched bases: 4. This CDR3 spans 14 amino acids. These data are taken from a study of cytomegalovirus exposure and HLA in healthy donors. Whole-study findings and limits: Productive rates of about 90% or about 30% were seen for most TCR beta V segments in an earlier analysis.

The PCR employed 60 Vbeta primers together with 13 Jbeta primers. Repertoires were generated with immunoSEQ multiplex PCR, while TCRdb's copy carries only in-frame clones and drops some. The profile shows about 160,000 clones, approximately 80% of them singletons. The receptor comes from a woman aged 25 to 39 in good health and CMV-seronegative. The V gene is TRBV9, the J gene TRBJ1-1; 7 positions match TRBD1. Sequences were obtained from PBMCs. In DNA, the CDR3 is TGTGCCAGCAGCGAGGGACAGTTCAACACTGAAGCTTTCTTT. Its translation: CASSEGQFNTEAFF.